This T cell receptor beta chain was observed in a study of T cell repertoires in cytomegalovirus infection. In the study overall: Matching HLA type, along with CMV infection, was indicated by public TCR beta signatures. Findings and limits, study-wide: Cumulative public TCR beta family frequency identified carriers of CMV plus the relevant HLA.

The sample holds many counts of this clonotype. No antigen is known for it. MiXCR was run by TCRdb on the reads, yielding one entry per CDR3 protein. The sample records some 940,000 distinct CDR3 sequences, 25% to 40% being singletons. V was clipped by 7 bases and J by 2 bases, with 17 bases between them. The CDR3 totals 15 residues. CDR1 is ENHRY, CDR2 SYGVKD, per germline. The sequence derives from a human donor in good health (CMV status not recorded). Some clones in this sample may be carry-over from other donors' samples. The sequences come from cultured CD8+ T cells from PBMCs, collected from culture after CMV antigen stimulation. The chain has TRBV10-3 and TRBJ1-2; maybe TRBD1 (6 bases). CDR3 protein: CAINLGGAENYGYTF. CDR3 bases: TGTGCCATCAATCTCGGGGGGGCAGAGAACTATGGCTACACCTTC.